The 11 T cell receptor beta chains below were found in one sample sequenced in a study of blood T cells in healthy people across ages. Together with a sample-barcoded 5' primer, a J-beta primer mix was included in a second PCR lasting roughly 6 to 12 cycles. TCRdb redid the calling of the 5' RACE reads with MiXCR, one entry per CDR3 protein. The sample has roughly 800,000 distinct CDR3 sequences; roughly 50% are singletons. Sequenced sample: blood. These TCRs come from a young man in good health.

The chain has TRBV2 and TRBJ2-3, with D maybe TRBD1 (5 bases). V was shortened by 6 bases and J by 2 bases, with 15 bases between the two germline ends. Germline CDR1 is SNHLY and CDR2 is FYNNEI. There are 15 residues in the CDR3. The CDR3 is CASSAYRSSTDTQYF. In DNA form, the CDR3 reads TGTGCCAGCAGCGCTTACAGGTCATCCACAGATACGCAGTATTTT.

This clonotype was detected only once. The gene calls are TRBV20-1 and TRBJ1-6; D call uncertain. This CDR3 contains 15 residues. Germline V CDR1 and CDR2: DFQATT, SNEGSKA (reference sequence). V was clipped by 0 bases and J by 4 bases, with 10 bases between them. Written as DNA, the CDR3 is TGCAGTGCTAGAGATCGAGAACAGTATAATTCACCCCTCCACTTT. It encodes CSARDREQYNSPLHF.

About this clonotype itself: This may be a read error: a much more frequent sequence differs by one nucleotide. The chain employs TRBV7-2 and TRBJ2-1; TRBD2 agrees at 12 bases. The CDR3 has 16 amino acids. Germline V lookup: CDR1 SGHTA, CDR2 FQGNSA. The CDR3 is CASSQTLAGGYNERFF. CDR3 sequence (DNA): TGTGCCAGCAGCCAAACACTAGCGGGGGGTTACAATGAGCGGTTCTTC.

V usage is TRBV20-1 and J usage is TRBJ1-6; D not resolved. Trimming pared 3 bases from V and 6 bases from J, leaving 15 bases between. CDR3 length equals 15 residues. Per germline, CDR1 DFQATT and CDR2 SNEGSKA (reference sequence). The CDR3 DNA follows: TGCAGTGCTAGTGCTAGCGGGCTCTTTAATTCACCCCTCCACTTT. It encodes CSASASGLFNSPLHF.

The chain uses TRBV3-1 and TRBJ2-5, with a possible D match to TRBD2 (6 bases). Germline lookup yields CDR1 LGHDT and CDR2 YNNKEL (reference sequence). The CDR3 is 13 amino acids. V was clipped by 1 base and J by 8 bases, with 11 bases between them. As DNA, the CDR3 is TGTGCCAGCAGCCAAGTACTAGCTGGAACCCAGTACTTC. Protein sequence: CASSQVLAGTQYF.

The chain employs TRBV7-2 and TRBJ1-5; D uncertain. The CDR3 loop spans 15 amino acids. CDR1 and CDR2 from the germline V gene are SGHTA and FQGNSA. V lost 5 bases to trimming and J lost 5 bases, with 16 bases between them. The CDR3 protein is CASSLDGGRHQPQHF. The CDR3, as DNA: TGTGCCAGCAGCCTAGATGGTGGGCGTCATCAGCCCCAGCATTTT.

This chain uses TRBV20-1 with TRBJ1-2, with D possibly matching TRBD1 (6 bases). The V end was cut by 3 bases, the J end by 5 bases, with 19 bases between. The length of the CDR3 is 15 residues. Germline V gene sequence: CDR1 DFQATT, CDR2 SNEGSKA (reference sequence). CDR3 residues: CSARIANGGDYGYTF. Written as DNA, the CDR3 is TGCAGTGCTAGGATCGCTAACGGGGGCGATTATGGCTACACCTTC.

The rearrangement joins TRBV24-1 to TRBJ2-5, with TRBD1 matching 8 bases. V lost 3 bases, J lost 5 bases, and 4 bases stayed unmatched. The CDR3 is 14 amino acids. Germline-derived CDR1 and CDR2 are KGHDR and SFDVKD. This CDR3 is CATSDQGAGETQYF. DNA for the CDR3: TGTGCCACCAGTGATCAGGGGGCAGGGGAGACCCAGTACTTC.

The chain uses TRBV5-1 and TRBJ2-5; D is possibly TRBD1 (5 bases). V lost 2 bases to trimming and J lost 12 bases, with 14 bases between them. The CDR3 is 12 amino acids. Germline lookup yields CDR1 SGHRS and CDR2 YFSETQ. Here the CDR3 reads CASSLNLGVEYF. The CDR3 bases are TGCGCCAGCAGCTTAAACCTAGGGGTGGAGTACTTC.

The J gene is TRBJ2-7, the V gene TRBV2; no clear D gene. CDR1 SNHLY and CDR2 FYNNEI come from the germline V gene. Trimming left V 2 bases short and J 3 bases short, with 17 bases between. The CDR3 is 16 residues long. The CDR3 is CASSESPLSWYYEQYF. The DNA of the CDR3 is TGTGCCAGCAGTGAATCCCCGTTATCTTGGTACTACGAGCAGTACTTC.

This clonotype was detected only a few times. The CDR3 loop reads CSAEPPTGTKMFNEQFF. CDR3 coding DNA: TGCAGTGCCGAACCACCGACAGGAACAAAGATGTTCAATGAGCAGTTCTTC. The chain joins TRBV20-1 to TRBJ2-1; perhaps TRBD1 as D (6 bases). Germline CDR1 is DFQATT and CDR2 is SNEGSKA (reference sequence). The CDR3 is 17 residues long. V lost 6 bases to trimming and J lost 6 bases, with 27 bases between them.